These T cell receptor beta chains were read from a single sample in a study of cytomegalovirus exposure and HLA in healthy donors. This table comes from immunoSEQ multiplex PCR, and its TCRdb copy is limited to in-frame clones, with some not included. The sample records hundreds of thousands of clones, around 86% being singletons. The sequenced sample consisted of PBMCs. The source of these receptors is a young woman in good health and CMV-seropositive. CDR3s include the opening cysteine and the closing phenylalanine or tryptophan. The D gene is left open where the match is weak. A clone size is listed for some rows: how often the clone was seen (once, few, many), or a class if it is expanded.

d_call j_call v_call clone_size cdr3_aa cdr3_nt
- TRBJ1-1 TRBV11-2 - CASSYRSTEAFF TGTGCCAGCAGCTACCGGAGCACTGAAGCTTTCTTT
- TRBJ2-7 TRBV2 - CASIKGSPYEQYF TGTGCCAGCATCAAGGGGTCCCCCTACGAGCAGTACTTC
- TRBJ1-2 TRBV7-9 few CASSPTKNYGYTF TGTGCCAGCAGCCCTACCAAAAACTATGGCTACACCTTC
- TRBJ1-2 TRBV5-1 - CASSLAGAGDPSFYGYTF TGCGCCAGCAGCTTGGCCGGGGCAGGGGATCCATCTTTCTATGGCTACACCTTC
TRBD1 TRBJ1-2 TRBV27 - CASSLSGDRGAGYTF TGTGCCAGCAGTTTATCGGGTGACAGGGGTGCTGGCTACACCTTC
TRBD2 TRBJ2-7 TRBV6-1 - CASGTSGIPIYEQYF TGTGCCAGCGGGACTAGCGGGATCCCTATTTACGAGCAGTACTTC
- TRBJ2-1 TRBV7-3 - CASSSFDGNEQFF TGTGCCAGCAGCTCCTTCGACGGGAATGAGCAGTTCTTC
- TRBJ1-1 TRBV27 - CASSLQGGGNTEAFF TGTGCCAGCAGTTTACAGGGAGGGGGGAACACTGAAGCTTTCTTT
TRBD2 TRBJ2-1 TRBV11-3 - CASSRGGGIDEQFF TGTGCCAGCTCCCGGGGGGGCGGCATCGATGAGCAGTTCTTC
- TRBJ1-2 TRBV15 - CATSRRTQVLRGYTF TGTGCCACCAGCAGGAGGACACAGGTTCTGAGAGGCTACACCTTC
- TRBJ1-5 TRBV7-9 few CASSAVADQPQHF TGTGCCAGCAGCGCAGTGGCGGATCAGCCCCAGCATTTT
TRBD2 TRBJ2-7 TRBV11-2 - CASGTSGRSEQYF TGTGCCAGCGGGACTAGCGGGAGATCCGAGCAGTACTTC
TRBD1 TRBJ1-1 TRBV27 many CASRKQGLGTEAFF TGTGCCAGCAGGAAACAGGGGTTGGGCACTGAAGCTTTCTTT
- TRBJ1-2 TRBV28 - CASSLTPRGNYGYTF TGTGCCAGCAGTTTAACCCCTAGGGGCAACTATGGCTACACCTTC
- TRBJ2-7 TRBV28 - CASSLQRVYYEQYF TGTGCCAGCAGTTTACAGCGGGTGTACTACGAGCAGTACTTC
TRBD1 TRBJ1-5 TRBV19 - CASSAGQGNQPQHF TGTGCCAGTAGTGCGGGACAGGGGAATCAGCCCCAGCATTTT
TRBD2 TRBJ2-1 TRBV11-2 - CASSLVLAGGNEQFF TGTGCCAGCAGCTTAGTACTAGCGGGAGGCAATGAGCAGTTCTTC
TRBD2 TRBJ2-7 TRBV6-1 once CASSSLRTSGYEQYF TGTGCCAGCAGTTCCCTCCGGACTAGCGGCTACGAGCAGTACTTC
- TRBJ1-5 TRBV7-2 - CASSTGPGQPQHF TGTGCCAGCAGTACAGGTCCGGGTCAGCCCCAGCATTTT